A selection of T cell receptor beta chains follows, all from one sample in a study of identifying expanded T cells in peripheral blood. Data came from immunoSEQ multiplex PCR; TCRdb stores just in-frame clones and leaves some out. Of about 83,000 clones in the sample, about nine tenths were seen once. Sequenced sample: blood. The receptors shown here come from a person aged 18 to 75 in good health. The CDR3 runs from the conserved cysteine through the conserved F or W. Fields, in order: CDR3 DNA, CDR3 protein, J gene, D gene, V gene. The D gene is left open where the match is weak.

TGTGCCAGCAGCAAAAAGGACAGGCCCTCCCAGTCCTACGAGCAGTACTTC | CASSKKDRPSQSYEQYF | TRBJ2-7 | - | TRBV21-1
TGCGCCAGCAGTTCCGGGACAGGGGAAGAGACCCAGTACTTC | CASSSGTGEETQYF | TRBJ2-5 | TRBD1 | TRBV5-1
TGTGCCAGCAGTGACATGGGACAGGGGTTCAATCAGCCCCAGCATTTT | CASSDMGQGFNQPQHF | TRBJ1-5 | TRBD1 | TRBV6-1
TGTGCCAGCAGTCGCGGGAGGGCGGGCACCGGGGAGCTGTTTTTT | CASSRGRAGTGELFF | TRBJ2-2 | TRBD2 | TRBV28
TGTGCCAGCAGCGTAGGAGTAACCCAACTAAACCAAGAGACCCAGTACTTC | CASSVGVTQLNQETQYF | TRBJ2-5 | - | TRBV7-6
TGTGCCAGCACCGCCGCTAGCGGGAGTTGGGAGACCCAGTACTTC | CASTAASGSWETQYF | TRBJ2-5 | TRBD2 | TRBV7-6
TGTGCCAGCAGCCTACCTGGGATCGCAGATACGCAGTATTTT | CASSLPGIADTQYF | TRBJ2-3 | - | TRBV5-6
TGCGCCAGCAGCTTACAACCGGGACTAGCGGGAATCCCGGGGTCCTACAATGAGCAGTTCTTC | CASSLQPGLAGIPGSYNEQFF | TRBJ2-1 | TRBD2 | TRBV5-1
TGTGCCAGCTCACCGGGCTCAGTGGCCGGGGAGCTGTTTTTT | CASSPGSVAGELFF | TRBJ2-2 | - | TRBV18
TGTGCCAGCACCCCCTTACGGTCGATTGAAGGCAATGAGCAGTTCTTC | CASTPLRSIEGNEQFF | TRBJ2-1 | - | TRBV7-9